This TCR beta chain is drawn from a study of T-cell reconstitution after alpha-beta-depleted transplantation in children. The CDR3 totals 16 residues. Germline V gene data show CDR1 as SGHAT and CDR2 as FQNNGV. V lost 6 bases, J lost 0 bases, and 12 bases lay in between. Unique molecular identifiers were incorporated into the prepared TCRbeta library. TCRdb called the PCR reads again in MiXCR, with one record for every CDR3 protein. The table records roughly 180,000 distinct CDR3 sequences, roughly 15% of them present only once. The receptor's source is a human donor who donated a stem cell graft to a child with acute lymphoblastic leukemia. The chain couples TRBV11-2 to TRBJ2-6; TRBD1 might be the D (5 bases). The sample was PBMCs from the stem cell graft donor, taken from the stem cell graft. The CDR3 coding sequence is TGTGCCAGCAGATTCCCACAGGCCTCTGGGGCCAACGTCCTGACTTTC. Translation gives CASRFPQASGANVLTF.